Listed here is a single TCR beta chain. These data come from a study of cytomegalovirus exposure and HLA in healthy donors. Sequenced by immunoSEQ multiplex PCR; TCRdb stores in-frame clones only, minus some. This sample carries about 64,000 clones, around 88% of them seen once, and the ten largest clones take around 1.8%. The V gene's germline CDR1 is MNHEY and CDR2 SVGAGI. V was pared by 6 bases and J by 6 bases, with 10 bases of the junction left unmatched. This CDR3 is built from 14 residues. V usage is TRBV6-5 and J usage is TRBJ2-7; 8 nucleotides match TRBD1. The sequenced sample consisted of PBMCs. This clonotype originated in a woman aged 18-29 years in good health and CMV-seronegative. The CDR3 loop is CASRTTGQGAEQYF. Written as DNA, the CDR3 is TGTGCCAGCAGAACAACCGGACAGGGCGCCGAGCAGTACTTC.